This T cell receptor (beta chain) originates from a study of blood T cell repertoires in COVID-19. As for the study in general: The samples span acute and convalescent COVID-19 from the United States, Italy and Spain.

The V and J ends lost 5 bases and 3 bases, in that order; junction bases with no gene match: 19. The V gene's germline CDR1 is SGHRS and CDR2 YFSETQ. The CDR3 is 19 amino acids. Original methodology: Amplifying reference gene primers gave estimates of nucleated cell counts. Clones were read by immunoSEQ multiplex PCR, and TCRdb kept only the in-frame ones, dropping some. Clone size and the V and J calls come from that table; the DNA yielded D and trimming. The repertoire holds 150,000 to 200,000 clones, with 65% to 90% as singletons. V gene TRBV5-1 combines with J gene TRBJ1-4, with 7 bases lining up with TRBD1. The TCR was taken from a man aged 45-65 years with active or convalescent COVID-19. Material for sequencing was peripheral blood. This chain's CDR3 is CASRHAGTVPMMSNEKLFF. The CDR3 bases are TGCGCCAGCAGACATGCCGGGACAGTGCCAATGATGTCTAATGAAAAACTGTTTTTT. Full variable domain (remainder filled in from reference TRBV5-1 and TRBJ1-4): KAGVTQTPRYLIKTRGQQVTLSCSPISGHRSVSWYQQTPGQGLQFLFEYFSETQRNKGNFPGRFSGRQFSNSRSEMNVSTLELGDSALYLCASRHAGTVPMMSNEKLFFGSGTQLSVL.